This T cell receptor (beta chain) is from a study of regulatory T cells in long-lasting Graves disease. Study information: For under 3 months, newly diagnosed Graves' patients had been taking antithyroid drugs.

Time point: newly diagnosed GD, antithyroid drugs for less than 3 months. Following extraction of RNA from PBMCs, that RNA was used to make the TCR library. An endocrinology department located in Xi'an, China, was where the patients came from. Study-level points and caveats: Persistent cases of Graves' showed reduced TCR diversity relative to newly diagnosed patients.

Of note for this clonotype: Its antigen is still unknown.

Trimming at V came to 5 bases and at J to 9 bases, leaving 13 bases not matched to a gene. In germline, CDR1 is GTSNPN, CDR2 SVGIG (reference sequence). The CDR3 loop spans 15 amino acids. Both iRepertoire HTBI primers and Arm-PCR of CDR3 regions were used to build the TCR beta libraries. TCRdb called the multiplex PCR reads again in MiXCR, with one record for every CDR3 protein. Seen here are 400,000 to 500,000 distinct CDR3 sequences, roughly 15% observed once, and the top ten hold about 10%. These same records also appear under a second study, on T cells in Graves' hyperthyroidism and ophthalmopathy. That paper states: The hyperthyroidism was newly diagnosed and had lasted under 2 months; the patients were aged 18 to 65.

The receptor's source is a woman between 25 and 40 years old with Graves disease. The chain carries TRBV30 and TRBJ1-6; TRBD1 matches 7 bases. This specimen consisted of peripheral blood mononuclear cells (PBMCs), obtained at new diagnosis, from a patient treated with antithyroid drugs. CDR3 in DNA: TGTGCCTGGGAGCCAACCACCAGGGGGGCTTCACCCCTCCACTTT. It specifies CAWEPTTRGASPLHF.